This TCR beta chain emerged from a study of control samples from healthy donors and cancer patients. This table comes from immunoSEQ multiplex PCR, and its TCRdb copy is limited to in-frame clones, with some not included. The sample carries 130,000 to 150,000 clones, roughly 94% recorded once. Looked up from germline, CDR1 is LNHDA and CDR2 is SQIVND (reference sequence). The V end was cut by 5 bases, the J end by 4 bases, with 12 bases between. The CDR3 sequence is 15 residues long. Sequencing input: PBMCs. This receptor was taken from a man in his sixties with colorectal cancer. The chain recombines TRBV19 with TRBJ2-6; no clear D gene. The CDR3 loop reads CASSADWSGANVLTF. For the CDR3, the DNA is TGTGCCAGTAGTGCAGACTGGTCCGGGGCCAACGTCCTGACTTTC.